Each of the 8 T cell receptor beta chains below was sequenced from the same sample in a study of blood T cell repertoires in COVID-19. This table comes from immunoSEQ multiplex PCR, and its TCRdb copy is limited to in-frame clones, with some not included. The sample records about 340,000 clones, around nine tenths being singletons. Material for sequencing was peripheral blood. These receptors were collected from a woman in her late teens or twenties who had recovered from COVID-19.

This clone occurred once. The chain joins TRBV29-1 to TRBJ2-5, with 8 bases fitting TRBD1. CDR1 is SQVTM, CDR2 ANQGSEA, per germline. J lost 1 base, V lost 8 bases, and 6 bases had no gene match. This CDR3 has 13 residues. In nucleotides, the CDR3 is TGCAGCTCTTGGACAGGGATCCAAGAGACCCAGTACTTC. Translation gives CSSWTGIQETQYF.

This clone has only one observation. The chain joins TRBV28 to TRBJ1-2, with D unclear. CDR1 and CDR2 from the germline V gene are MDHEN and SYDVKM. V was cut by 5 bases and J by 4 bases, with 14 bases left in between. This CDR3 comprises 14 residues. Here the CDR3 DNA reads TGTGCCAGCAGTACAGATCAGACACCCTATGGCTACACCTTC. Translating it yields CASSTDQTPYGYTF.

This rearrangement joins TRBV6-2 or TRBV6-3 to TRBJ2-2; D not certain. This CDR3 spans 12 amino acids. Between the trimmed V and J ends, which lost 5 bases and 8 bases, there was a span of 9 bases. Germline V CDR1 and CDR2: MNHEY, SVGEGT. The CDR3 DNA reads TGTGCCAGCAGTCCCCAGGCGGGGGAGCTGTTTTTT. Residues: CASSPQAGELFF.

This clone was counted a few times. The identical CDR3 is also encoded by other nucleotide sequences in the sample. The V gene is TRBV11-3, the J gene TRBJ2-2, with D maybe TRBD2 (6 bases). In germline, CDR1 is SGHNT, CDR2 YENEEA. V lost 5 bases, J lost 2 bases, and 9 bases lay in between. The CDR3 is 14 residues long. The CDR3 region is CASSGGPNTGELFF. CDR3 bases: TGTGCCAGCAGCGGAGGGCCAAACACCGGGGAGCTGTTTTTT.

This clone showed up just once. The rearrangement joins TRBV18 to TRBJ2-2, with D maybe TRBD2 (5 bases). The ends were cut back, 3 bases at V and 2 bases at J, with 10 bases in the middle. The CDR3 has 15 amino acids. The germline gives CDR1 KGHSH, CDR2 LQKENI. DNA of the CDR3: TGTGCCAGCTCACCCCGAGCGGACAACACCGGGGAGCTGTTTTTT. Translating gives CASSPRADNTGELFF.

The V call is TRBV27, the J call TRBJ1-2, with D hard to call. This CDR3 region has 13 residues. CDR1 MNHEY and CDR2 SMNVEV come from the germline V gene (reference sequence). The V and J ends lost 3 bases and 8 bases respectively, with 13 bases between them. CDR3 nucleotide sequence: TGTGCCAGCAGTTTTCGGGGTCGGGGAGGCTACACCTTC. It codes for CASSFRGRGGYTF.

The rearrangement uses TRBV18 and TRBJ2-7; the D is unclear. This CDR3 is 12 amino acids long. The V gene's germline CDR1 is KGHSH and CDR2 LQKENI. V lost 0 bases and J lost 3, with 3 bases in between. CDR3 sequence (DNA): TGTGCCAGCTCACCACCCAGCTACGAGCAGTACGTC. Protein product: CASSPPSYEQYV.

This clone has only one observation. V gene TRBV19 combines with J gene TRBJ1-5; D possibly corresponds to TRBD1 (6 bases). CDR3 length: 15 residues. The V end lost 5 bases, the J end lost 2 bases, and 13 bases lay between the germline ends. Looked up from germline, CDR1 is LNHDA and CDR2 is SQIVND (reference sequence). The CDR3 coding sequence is TGTGCCAGTAGTGCTCAGGGGAGTGGCAATCAGCCCCAGCATTTT. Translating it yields CASSAQGSGNQPQHF.